The next 10 T cell receptor beta chains were all read from a single sample in a study of T cells in Graves' hyperthyroidism and ophthalmopathy (dated by TCRdb to the late 2010s). Library preparation used multiplex PCR. The instrument given in TCRdb is Illumina HiSeq 2000. The TCR beta CDR3 regions were amplified from the RNA transcripts. The TCR CDR3 was subjected to a first round of RT-PCR using the HTBI primer set and the Qiagen OneStep RT-PCR kit. TCRdb passed the public sequencing reads through fastp at Q25 and MiXCR, retaining productive beta sequences. CDR3 protein duplicates are merged, each entry listing the most common genes and DNA. The sample table holds under 250,000 distinct CDR3 sequences, of which approximately 24% were seen once. The ten largest account for around 40% of the sample. The sample was blood. Receptors originate from a woman in her thirties or forties with Graves' ophthalmopathy.

This clonotype was detected ten times or more. A read error is possible here, since a much larger clone lies one base away. The chain has TRBV6-5 and TRBJ1-1; D unresolved. Trimming removed 2 bases from V and 1 base from J, with 5 bases in between. CDR1 is MNHEY, CDR2 SVGAGI, per germline. This CDR3 is built from 13 residues. CDR3 sequence reads: CASSYHENTEAFF. CDR3 DNA: TGTGCCAGCAGTTACCACGAGAACACTGAAGCTTTCTTT.

This clonotype was observed many times. The chain couples TRBV28 to TRBJ1-2; D is ambiguous. The germline V and J ends were trimmed by 6 bases and 3 bases, with 17 bases remaining between them. Germline loops: CDR1 MDHEN, CDR2 SYDVKM. CDR3 size: 15 residues. The DNA for the CDR3 is TGTGCCAGCAGATCACCACAACAGCGGGACTATGGCTACACCTTC. This gives the protein CASRSPQQRDYGYTF.

This clonotype was recorded at least ten times. V and J are TRBV7-8 and TRBJ1-1, with no clear D. The germline CDR1 and CDR2 sequences are SGHVS and FQNEAQ. CDR3 length: 14 amino acids. Trimming pared 1 base from V and 4 bases from J, leaving 10 bases between. The CDR3 DNA follows: TGTGCCAGCAGCTTAGGACCCTCGGGCACTGAAGCTTTCTTT. Protein sequence: CASSLGPSGTEAFF.

This clonotype was counted once. V and J are TRBV20-1 and TRBJ2-7; 14 nucleotides line up with TRBD2. The J segment lost 0 bases and the V segment lost 1 base, leaving 2 bases of the junction unmatched. Germline CDR1 DFQATT, CDR2 SNEGSKA (reference sequence). The CDR3 spans 16 residues. The CDR3 DNA reads as TGCAGTGCTAGAGGGGGGACTAGCGGGAGCTCCTACGAGCAGTACTTC. Residues: CSARGGTSGSSYEQYF.

The table lists this clonotype with many counts. The rearrangement links TRBV2 to TRBJ1-5; D may be TRBD1 (5 bases). Germline CDR1 is SNHLY and CDR2 is FYNNEI. V lost 2 bases and J lost 1, with 9 bases in between. This CDR3 is 15 amino acids long. As DNA, the CDR3 is TGTGCCAGCAGTGAACAGGGTAGGAGCAATCAGCCCCAGCATTTT. Translated: CASSEQGRSNQPQHF.

This clonotype was recorded many times. The chain recombines TRBV3-1 with TRBJ1-2, with D unclear. The CDR3 loop spans 13 amino acids. The germline V gene has CDR1 LGHDT and CDR2 YNNKEL (reference sequence). The V gene lost 6 bases and the J gene lost 9 bases, with 17 bases spanning the gap. CDR3 loop: CASSPPGVPSYTF. For the CDR3, the DNA is TGTGCCAGCAGTCCACCCGGAGTCCCCAGCTACACCTTC. The full variable domain, rest sourced from reference TRBV3-1 and TRBJ1-2, is DTAVSQTPKYLVTQMGNDKSIKCEQNLGHDTMYWYKQDSKKFLKIMFSYNNKELIINETVPNRFSPKSPDKAHLNLHINSLELGDSAVYFCASSPPGVPSYTFGSGTRLTVV.

This clonotype showed up many times. The chain couples TRBV5-1 to TRBJ2-5, with D hard to call. CDR1 SGHRS and CDR2 YFSETQ come from the germline V gene. The CDR3 extends over 13 amino acids. Trimming took off 1 base at V and 5 bases at J, with 9 bases between the two ends. DNA for the CDR3: TGCGCCAGCAGCTTGTCGGGTTTGGAGACCCAGTACTTC. This codes for CASSLSGLETQYF.

The sample holds many counts of this clonotype. This chain uses TRBV28 with TRBJ2-5; 7 positions agree with TRBD1. There are 17 residues in the CDR3. Germline V gives CDR1 MDHEN, CDR2 SYDVKM. V was pared by 7 bases and J by 5 bases, with 19 bases of the junction left unmatched. The CDR3 here is CASTPSRQGVRRETQYF. The CDR3 nucleotides are TGTGCCAGCACCCCGAGTCGGCAGGGGGTAAGGCGGGAGACCCAGTACTTC.

This clonotype has at least ten counts. The chain carries TRBV7-8 and TRBJ2-7; perhaps D is TRBD1 or TRBD2 (5 bases each). Germline V gene data show CDR1 as SGHVS and CDR2 as FQNEAQ. V shed 5 bases and J shed 4 bases, with 18 bases lying between them. The CDR3 is made up of 15 amino acids. The CDR3 DNA reads TGTGCCAGCAGCCACGGGGCCGCCCCGGGTTACGAGCAGTACTTC. This translates into CASSHGAAPGYEQYF.

The genes are TRBV6-2 or TRBV6-3 and TRBJ2-7; 9 positions match TRBD1. The CDR3 contains 14 residues. The ends lost 7 bases at V and 5 bases at J; junction bases unmatched: 9. Germline-derived CDR1 and CDR2 are MNHEY and SVGEGT. CDR3: CASIPGQGPNEQYF. CDR3 coding DNA: TGTGCCAGCATCCCGGGACAGGGCCCTAACGAGCAGTACTTC.